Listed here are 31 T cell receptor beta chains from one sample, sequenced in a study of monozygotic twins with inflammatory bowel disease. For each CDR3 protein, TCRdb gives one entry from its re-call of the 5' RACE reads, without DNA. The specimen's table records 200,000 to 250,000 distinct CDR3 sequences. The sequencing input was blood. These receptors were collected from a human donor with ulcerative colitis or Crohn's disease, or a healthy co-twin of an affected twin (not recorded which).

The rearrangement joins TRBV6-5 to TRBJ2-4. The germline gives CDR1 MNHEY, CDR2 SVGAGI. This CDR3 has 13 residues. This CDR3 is CASSYSAKNIQYF.

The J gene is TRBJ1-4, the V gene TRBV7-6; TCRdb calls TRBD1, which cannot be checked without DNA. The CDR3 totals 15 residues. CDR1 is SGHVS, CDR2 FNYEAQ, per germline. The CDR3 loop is CASSLAAGVGEKLFF. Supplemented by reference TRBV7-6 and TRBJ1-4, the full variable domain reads GAGVSQSPRYKVTKRGQDVALRCDPISGHVSLYWYRQALGQGPEFLTYFNYEAQQDKSGLPNDRFSAERPEGSISTLTIQRTEQRDSAMYRCASSLAAGVGEKLFFGSGTQLSVL.

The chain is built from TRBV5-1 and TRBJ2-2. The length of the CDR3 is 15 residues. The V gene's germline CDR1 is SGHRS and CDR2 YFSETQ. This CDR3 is CASSKGRSNTGELFF.

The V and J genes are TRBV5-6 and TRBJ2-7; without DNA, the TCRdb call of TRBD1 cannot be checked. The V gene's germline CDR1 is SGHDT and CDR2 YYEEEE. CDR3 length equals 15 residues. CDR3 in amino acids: CASSLMGTGGNEQYF.

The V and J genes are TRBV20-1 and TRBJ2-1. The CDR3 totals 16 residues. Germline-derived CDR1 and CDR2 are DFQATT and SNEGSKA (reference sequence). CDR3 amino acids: CSARDSSESLGDEQFF.

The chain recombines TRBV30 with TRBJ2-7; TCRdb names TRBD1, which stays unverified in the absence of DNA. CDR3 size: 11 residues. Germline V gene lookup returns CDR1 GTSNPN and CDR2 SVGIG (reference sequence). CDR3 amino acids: CALQGSYEQYF.

This CDR3 is CASSPGTSGETQYF. V usage is TRBV12-3 or TRBV12-4 and J usage is TRBJ2-5; lacking DNA, the TRBD2 call made by TCRdb goes unchecked. This CDR3 is built from 14 residues.

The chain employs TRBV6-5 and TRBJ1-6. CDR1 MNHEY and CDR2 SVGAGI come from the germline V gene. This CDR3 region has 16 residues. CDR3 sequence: CASSYQGLPANSPLHF.

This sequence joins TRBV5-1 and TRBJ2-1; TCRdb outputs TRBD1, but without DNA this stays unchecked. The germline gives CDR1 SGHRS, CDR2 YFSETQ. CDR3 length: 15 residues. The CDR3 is CASSLNGQPGNDQFF.

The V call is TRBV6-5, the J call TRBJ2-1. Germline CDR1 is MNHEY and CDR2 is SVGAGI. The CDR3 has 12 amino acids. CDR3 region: CASSSGWTEQFF.

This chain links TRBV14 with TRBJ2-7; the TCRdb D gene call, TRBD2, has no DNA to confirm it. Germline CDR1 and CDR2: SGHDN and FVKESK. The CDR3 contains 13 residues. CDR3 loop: CASSQAGSYERYF.

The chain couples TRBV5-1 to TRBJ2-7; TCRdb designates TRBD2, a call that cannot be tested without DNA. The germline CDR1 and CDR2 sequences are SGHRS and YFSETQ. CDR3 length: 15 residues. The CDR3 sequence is CASSLLAGGSYEQYF.

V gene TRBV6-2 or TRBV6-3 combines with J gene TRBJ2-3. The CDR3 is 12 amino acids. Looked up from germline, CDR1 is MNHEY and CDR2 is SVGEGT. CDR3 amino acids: CASSSPFEVQYF.

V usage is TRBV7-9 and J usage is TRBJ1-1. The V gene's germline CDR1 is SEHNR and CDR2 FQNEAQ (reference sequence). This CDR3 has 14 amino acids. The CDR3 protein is CASSLWMVGEEAFF.

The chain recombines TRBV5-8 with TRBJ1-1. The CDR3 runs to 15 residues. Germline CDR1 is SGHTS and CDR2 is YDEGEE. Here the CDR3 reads CASSIGTVGVTEAFF. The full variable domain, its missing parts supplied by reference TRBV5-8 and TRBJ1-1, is EAGVTQSPTHLIKTRGQQATLRCSPISGHTSVYWYQQALGLGLQFLLWYDEGEERNRGNFPPRFSGRQFPNYSSELNVNALELEDSALYLCASSIGTVGVTEAFFGQGTRLTVV.

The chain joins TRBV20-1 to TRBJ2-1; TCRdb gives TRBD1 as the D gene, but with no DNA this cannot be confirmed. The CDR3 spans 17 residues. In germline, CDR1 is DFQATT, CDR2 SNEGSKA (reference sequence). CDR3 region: CSASDSGKGGIYNEQFF.

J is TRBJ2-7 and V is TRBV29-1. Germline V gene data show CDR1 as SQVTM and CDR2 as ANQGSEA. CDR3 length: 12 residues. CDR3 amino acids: CSVEEGPYEQYF.

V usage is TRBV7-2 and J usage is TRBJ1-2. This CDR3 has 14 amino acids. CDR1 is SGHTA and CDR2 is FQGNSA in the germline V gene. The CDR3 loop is CASSYSSRSYGYTF.

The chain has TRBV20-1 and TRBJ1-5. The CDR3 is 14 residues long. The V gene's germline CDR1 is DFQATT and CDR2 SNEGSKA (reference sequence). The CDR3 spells CSARSSNSNQPQHF.

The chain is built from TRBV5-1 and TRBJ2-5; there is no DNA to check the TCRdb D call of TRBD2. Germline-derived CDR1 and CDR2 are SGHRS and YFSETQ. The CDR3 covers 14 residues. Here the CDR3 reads CASSLGELQETQYF.

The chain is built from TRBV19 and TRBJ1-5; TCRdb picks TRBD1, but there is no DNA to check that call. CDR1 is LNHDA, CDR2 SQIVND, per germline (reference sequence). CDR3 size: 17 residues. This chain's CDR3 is CASSIAPRGTDNQPQHF.

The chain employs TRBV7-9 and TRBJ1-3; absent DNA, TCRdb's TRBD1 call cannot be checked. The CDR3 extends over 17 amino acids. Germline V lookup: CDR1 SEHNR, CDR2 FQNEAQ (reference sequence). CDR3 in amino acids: CASSLAQGHSYGNTIYF.

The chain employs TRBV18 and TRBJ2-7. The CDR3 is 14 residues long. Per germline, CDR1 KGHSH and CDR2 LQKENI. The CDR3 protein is CASSPPGELLKQYF.

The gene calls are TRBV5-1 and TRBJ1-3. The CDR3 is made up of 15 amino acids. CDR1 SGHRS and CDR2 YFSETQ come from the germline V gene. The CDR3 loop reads CASSLGGPSGNTIYF.

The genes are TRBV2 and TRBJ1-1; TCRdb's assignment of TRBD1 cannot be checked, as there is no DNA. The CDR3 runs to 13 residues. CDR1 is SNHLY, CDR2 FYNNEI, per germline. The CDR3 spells CASLGQTNTEAFF.

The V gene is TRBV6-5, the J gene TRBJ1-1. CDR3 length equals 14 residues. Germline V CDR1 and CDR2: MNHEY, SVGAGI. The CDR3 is CASSLTLPNTEAFF.

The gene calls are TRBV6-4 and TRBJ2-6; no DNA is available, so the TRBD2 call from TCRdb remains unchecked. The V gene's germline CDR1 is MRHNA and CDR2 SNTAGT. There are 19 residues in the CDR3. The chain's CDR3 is CASSSRGTERGSGANVLTF.

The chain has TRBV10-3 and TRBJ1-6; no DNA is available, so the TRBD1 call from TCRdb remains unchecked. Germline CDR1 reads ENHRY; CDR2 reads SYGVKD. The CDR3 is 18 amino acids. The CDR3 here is CATSRGAMGNSYNSPLHF.

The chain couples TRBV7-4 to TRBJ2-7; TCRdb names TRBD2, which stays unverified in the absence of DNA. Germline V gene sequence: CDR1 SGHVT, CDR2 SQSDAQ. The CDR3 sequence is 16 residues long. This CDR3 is CASSWTRDFLGVEQYF. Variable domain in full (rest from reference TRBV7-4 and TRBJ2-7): GAGVSQSPRYKVAKRGRDVALRCDSISGHVTLYWYRQTLGQGSEVLTYSQSDAQRDKSGRPSGRFSAERPERSVSTLKIQRTEQGDSAVYLCASSWTRDFLGVEQYFGPGTRLTVT.

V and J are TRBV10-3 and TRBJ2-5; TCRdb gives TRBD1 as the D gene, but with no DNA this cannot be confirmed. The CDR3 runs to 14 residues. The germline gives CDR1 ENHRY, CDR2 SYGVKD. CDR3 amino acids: CAISEVVKGETQYF.

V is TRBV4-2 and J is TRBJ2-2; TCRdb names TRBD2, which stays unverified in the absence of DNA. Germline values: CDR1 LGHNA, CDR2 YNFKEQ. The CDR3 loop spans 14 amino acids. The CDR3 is CASTRLANTGELFF.